Shown below are 5 T cell receptor beta chains from a single sample sequenced in a study of long-term antiretroviral therapy in people with HIV. Version v3.0 of the immunoSEQ assay was performed at survey level. Assay: immunoSEQ multiplex PCR; the TCRdb copy retains only in-frame clones and omits some. The sample includes approximately 35,000 clones, roughly 80% seen only once; the top ten take roughly 3.1%. The specimen was unsorted PBMCs, collected 1.9 years after starting antiretroviral therapy. Source of these receptors: a man between 18 and 35 years old with HIV.

The rearrangement links TRBV7-6 to TRBJ2-3, with D hard to call. The germline V and J ends were trimmed by 2 bases and 2 bases, with 5 bases remaining between them. Germline V CDR1 and CDR2: SGHVS, FNYEAQ. There are 13 residues in the CDR3. The CDR3 spells CASSLSLTDTQYF. Written as DNA, the CDR3 is TGTGCCAGCAGCTTATCCCTCACAGATACGCAGTATTTT.

This chain joins TRBV5-1 and TRBJ2-7; D tentatively reads TRBD1 or TRBD2 (5 bases each). V was pared by 5 bases and J by 6 bases, with 18 bases between. The CDR3 extends over 14 amino acids. CDR1 SGHRS and CDR2 YFSETQ come from the germline V gene. CDR3 region: CASRGDPATIEQYF. For the CDR3, the DNA is TGCGCCAGCAGGGGGGACCCCGCGACCATCGAGCAGTACTTC.

The chain uses TRBV28 and TRBJ2-3; 12 positions match TRBD2. From germline, CDR1 is MDHEN and CDR2 SYDVKM. This CDR3 is 16 amino acids long. J was trimmed by 5 bases and V by 3 bases; bases with no gene match: 6. The CDR3 DNA follows: TGTGCCAGCAGTTTTGCTAGCGGGGGGGCTCAAGATACGCAGTATTTT. This sequence encodes CASSFASGGAQDTQYF.

V and J are TRBV5-6 and TRBJ1-2; 10 positions agree with TRBD1. Germline CDR1 SGHDT, CDR2 YYEEEE. V lost 1 base and J lost 5; bases outside the gene matches: 8. The CDR3 extends over 16 amino acids. CDR3 loop: CASSLRLDRGGYGYTF. The CDR3 DNA reads as TGTGCCAGCAGCTTGCGGTTGGACAGGGGGGGATATGGCTACACCTTC. The variable domain in full, completed from reference TRBV5-6 and TRBJ1-2, reads DAGVTQSPTHLIKTRGQQVTLRCSPKSGHDTVSWYQQALGQGPQFIFQYYEEEERQRGNFPDRFSGHQFPNYSSELNVNALLLGDSALYLCASSLRLDRGGYGYTFGSGTRLTVV.

This clone has more than one count but fewer than ten. J is TRBJ2-1 and V is TRBV19; 7 bases match TRBD2. The junction had 10 bases not matched to a gene; V was cut back by 3 bases and J by 11 bases. This CDR3 contains 14 residues. Germline CDR1 and CDR2: LNHDA and SQIVND (reference sequence). CDR3: CASSIGLAADQQFF. The CDR3 DNA reads TGTGCCAGTAGTATTGGCCTAGCGGCGGACCAGCAGTTCTTC.